This is a list of T cell receptor beta chains from one sample in a study of cytomegalovirus exposure and HLA in healthy donors. Sequencing was performed with immunoSEQ multiplex PCR; in TCRdb, only in-frame clones are kept and a portion is missing. Of approximately 300,000 clones detected, around 86% appear once; the ten largest clones hold about 0.8%. Sequenced input: PBMCs. Receptors were obtained from a woman between 18 and 29 years old in good health and CMV-seronegative. Each CDR3 is given with its conserved first and last residue. Each record gives: V gene, clone size, D gene, J gene, CDR3 DNA, CDR3 protein. D genes are given only for firm matches. The size of a clone is reported for some rows only, either as once, few or many, or as a class for expanded clones.

V gene: TRBV4-3; clone size: many; D gene: TRBD2; J gene: TRBJ2-7; CDR3 DNA: TGCGCCAGCAGCCAAGATCGTATGCTAGCGGGAAATTCCTACGAGCAGTACTTC; CDR3 protein: CASSQDRMLAGNSYEQYF
V gene: TRBV18; clone size: few; D gene: -; J gene: TRBJ2-7; CDR3 DNA: TGTGCCAGCTCACCACAGGATCAACAGTGGGTGGAGTACTTC; CDR3 protein: CASSPQDQQWVEYF
V gene: TRBV4-3; clone size: -; D gene: TRBD1; J gene: TRBJ2-7; CDR3 DNA: TGCGCCAGCAGCCAATTGGGGACAGGGTACTACGAGCAGTACTTC; CDR3 protein: CASSQLGTGYYEQYF
V gene: TRBV6-6; clone size: -; D gene: -; J gene: TRBJ2-7; CDR3 DNA: TGTGCCAGTTCGGGGGAAAAATACGAGCAGTACTTC; CDR3 protein: CASSGEKYEQYF
V gene: TRBV10-3; clone size: few; D gene: -; J gene: TRBJ1-3; CDR3 DNA: TGTGCCATCAGTGAACGGGACTCTGGAAACACCATATATTTT; CDR3 protein: CAISERDSGNTIYF
V gene: TRBV27; clone size: -; D gene: -; J gene: TRBJ2-7; CDR3 DNA: TGTGCCAGCAGTCCTTCTTCCGGGGGACGGTCCTACGAGCAGTACTTC; CDR3 protein: CASSPSSGGRSYEQYF
V gene: TRBV27; clone size: -; D gene: TRBD1; J gene: TRBJ2-1; CDR3 DNA: TGTGCCAGCAGTTCAGACAGGGGATGGATGGGTGAGCAGTTCTTC; CDR3 protein: CASSSDRGWMGEQFF
V gene: TRBV7-3; clone size: many; D gene: -; J gene: TRBJ1-2; CDR3 DNA: TGTGCCAGCAGCCACAGGGTCTACGGCTACACCTTC; CDR3 protein: CASSHRVYGYTF
V gene: TRBV5-1; clone size: -; D gene: TRBD2; J gene: TRBJ2-5; CDR3 DNA: TGCGCCAGCAGCCCGGGGGGACTAGCGGGTCAAGAGACCCAGTACTTC; CDR3 protein: CASSPGGLAGQETQYF
V gene: TRBV7-3; clone size: few; D gene: -; J gene: TRBJ1-2; CDR3 DNA: TGTGCCAGCAGCTCGGACAATGGCTACACCTTC; CDR3 protein: CASSSDNGYTF
V gene: TRBV12-5; clone size: -; D gene: -; J gene: TRBJ2-1; CDR3 DNA: TGTGCTAGTGGGATAGGGCAGGGATACAATGAGCAGTTCTTC; CDR3 protein: CASGIGQGYNEQFF
V gene: TRBV27; clone size: once; D gene: TRBD2; J gene: TRBJ2-7; CDR3 DNA: TGTGCCAGCAGTCGGGTCTGGGAGGGGCACGAGCAGTACTTC; CDR3 protein: CASSRVWEGHEQYF
V gene: TRBV9; clone size: -; D gene: -; J gene: TRBJ2-1; CDR3 DNA: TGTGCCAGCAGCGTAGGTGGGCTAGCGATGTACAATGAGCAGTTCTTC; CDR3 protein: CASSVGGLAMYNEQFF
V gene: TRBV7-3; clone size: -; D gene: -; J gene: TRBJ2-2; CDR3 DNA: TGTGCCAGCAGCTCCGCCAAGGTTCGGGACACCGGGGAGCTGTTTTTT; CDR3 protein: CASSSAKVRDTGELFF
V gene: TRBV5-1; clone size: -; D gene: -; J gene: TRBJ2-1; CDR3 DNA: TGCGCCAGCAGCACCCGGGGCAATGAGCAGTTCTTC; CDR3 protein: CASSTRGNEQFF
V gene: TRBV4-3; clone size: -; D gene: -; J gene: TRBJ2-3; CDR3 DNA: TGCGCCAGCAGCCAAAGAGGGGGAACCACAGATACGCAGTATTTT; CDR3 protein: CASSQRGGTTDTQYF
V gene: TRBV5-4; clone size: many; D gene: TRBD2; J gene: TRBJ2-7; CDR3 DNA: TGTGCCAGCAGCGCCGGGACTAGCGGGACCTACGAGCAGTACTTC; CDR3 protein: CASSAGTSGTYEQYF
V gene: TRBV29-1; clone size: -; D gene: TRBD1; J gene: TRBJ1-2; CDR3 DNA: TGCAGCGTTTCCCATAACACCGACAGGGGGGGTAACTATGGCTACACCTTC; CDR3 protein: CSVSHNTDRGGNYGYTF
V gene: TRBV6-5; clone size: -; D gene: TRBD2; J gene: TRBJ2-1; CDR3 DNA: TGTGCCAGCAGTTCGACTAGCGGACACAATGAGCAGTTCTTC; CDR3 protein: CASSSTSGHNEQFF
V gene: TRBV7-2; clone size: once; D gene: -; J gene: TRBJ1-5; CDR3 DNA: TGTGCCACTGGACTCTATAGCAATCAGCCCCAGCATTTT; CDR3 protein: CATGLYSNQPQHF
V gene: TRBV5-4; clone size: -; D gene: -; J gene: TRBJ2-1; CDR3 DNA: TGTGCCAGCAGCCCGAACCAGGGTGGGTATGAGCAGTTCTTC; CDR3 protein: CASSPNQGGYEQFF
V gene: TRBV7-2; clone size: few; D gene: -; J gene: TRBJ1-2; CDR3 DNA: TGTGCCAGCAACCAATACGGGGGAGGCTACACCTTC; CDR3 protein: CASNQYGGGYTF
V gene: TRBV27; clone size: -; D gene: TRBD2; J gene: TRBJ2-3; CDR3 DNA: TGTGCCAGCAGTCTGGTAGCGGGAGAGGTGCAGTATTTT; CDR3 protein: CASSLVAGEVQYF
V gene: TRBV28; clone size: once; D gene: -; J gene: TRBJ2-7; CDR3 DNA: TGTGCCACCGAACAGGAGTCTAGAGGCCACGAGCAGTACTTC; CDR3 protein: CATEQESRGHEQYF
V gene: TRBV5-3; clone size: -; D gene: TRBD1; J gene: TRBJ2-1; CDR3 DNA: TGTGCCAGAAGCTTGGGGTCGGGACAGGGGTCCGAGGGGACTTTGCTTTCCCAGTTCTTC; CDR3 protein: CARSLGSGQGSEGTLLSQFF
V gene: TRBV7-8; clone size: once; D gene: -; J gene: TRBJ2-3; CDR3 DNA: TGTGCCAGCAGGGGCCCCCAGGTTTCCGGGGACTCGTCCCCAGATACGCAGTATTTT; CDR3 protein: CASRGPQVSGDSSPDTQYF
V gene: TRBV5-4; clone size: -; D gene: -; J gene: TRBJ2-2; CDR3 DNA: TGTGCCAGCAGCGAAGAGATACCGAACACCGGGGAGCTGTTTTTT; CDR3 protein: CASSEEIPNTGELFF
V gene: TRBV6-6; clone size: once; D gene: TRBD1; J gene: TRBJ2-7; CDR3 DNA: TGTGCCAGCAGTTCAGGGACAGACTACGAGCAGTACTTC; CDR3 protein: CASSSGTDYEQYF
V gene: TRBV7-6; clone size: -; D gene: TRBD1; J gene: TRBJ2-7; CDR3 DNA: TGTGCCAGCAGCCAGGGACAGGGATTCGGGGGCACCTACGAGCAGTACTTC; CDR3 protein: CASSQGQGFGGTYEQYF
V gene: TRBV2; clone size: -; D gene: -; J gene: TRBJ1-1; CDR3 DNA: TGTGCCAGCAGCGGGCAGGGAGGCCGGAACACTGAAGCTTTCTTT; CDR3 protein: CASSGQGGRNTEAFF
V gene: TRBV15; clone size: -; D gene: TRBD2; J gene: TRBJ2-7; CDR3 DNA: TGTGCCACCAGCAGCGGGACTAGCGGCTTCAGCTCCTACGAGCAGTACTTC; CDR3 protein: CATSSGTSGFSSYEQYF
V gene: TRBV6-5; clone size: once; D gene: TRBD2; J gene: TRBJ2-7; CDR3 DNA: TGTGCCAGCAGTTACAGCCTAGCGGGGTCCTACGAGCAGTACTTC; CDR3 protein: CASSYSLAGSYEQYF
V gene: TRBV28; clone size: -; D gene: -; J gene: TRBJ2-5; CDR3 DNA: TGTGCCAGCAGTTTACCCCCGCACACAGAGACCCAGTACTTC; CDR3 protein: CASSLPPHTETQYF
V gene: TRBV9; clone size: -; D gene: -; J gene: TRBJ2-2; CDR3 DNA: TGTGCCAGCAGCGTAGCTAGCTGGACCGGGGAGCTGTTTTTT; CDR3 protein: CASSVASWTGELFF
V gene: TRBV6-5; clone size: -; D gene: -; J gene: TRBJ2-2; CDR3 DNA: TGTGCCAGCACCTCATCCGAGGCCGGGGAGCTGTTTTTT; CDR3 protein: CASTSSEAGELFF
V gene: TRBV29-1; clone size: -; D gene: TRBD2; J gene: TRBJ2-3; CDR3 DNA: TGCAGCGTTCCGGGGGGGGGAGTAGCAGATACGCAGTATTTT; CDR3 protein: CSVPGGGVADTQYF
V gene: TRBV4-2; clone size: -; D gene: TRBD1; J gene: TRBJ1-3; CDR3 DNA: TGTGCCAGCAGCCAAGATGAAGGGACAGGGAACTTGGGGGGAAACACCATATATTTT; CDR3 protein: CASSQDEGTGNLGGNTIYF
V gene: TRBV15; clone size: -; D gene: TRBD1; J gene: TRBJ2-2; CDR3 DNA: TGTGCCACCAGCAGAGATCTGAACAGGGGCACCGGGGAGCTGTTTTTT; CDR3 protein: CATSRDLNRGTGELFF
V gene: TRBV2; clone size: once; D gene: -; J gene: TRBJ2-7; CDR3 DNA: TGTGCCAGCAACAGGGATACCTACGAGCAGTACTTC; CDR3 protein: CASNRDTYEQYF
V gene: TRBV5-1; clone size: few; D gene: -; J gene: TRBJ2-2; CDR3 DNA: TGCGCCAGCAGCATAGAACAGGGTTACACCGGGGAGCTGTTTTTT; CDR3 protein: CASSIEQGYTGELFF
V gene: TRBV11-1; clone size: once; D gene: TRBD2; J gene: TRBJ2-7; CDR3 DNA: TGTGCCAGCAGCCACCGCCTAGCGGGAGTCATGGGGGAGCAGTACTTC; CDR3 protein: CASSHRLAGVMGEQYF